The T cell receptor (beta chain) under discussion was sequenced for a study of regulatory T cells. A couple of CD3G-deficient patients had more severe autoimmunity; all had some. Patients aged 2 to 39 years had fewer naive T cells. To note about this clone: Antigen unknown.

Overall study findings and caveats: Hydrophobic residues at CDR3 positions 6 and 7 were enriched in conventional CD4+ T cells of CD3G-deficient patients.

CDR3 length: 15 amino acids. V was pared by 0 bases and J by 5 bases, with 16 bases between. Germline-derived CDR1 and CDR2 are GTSNPN and SVGIG (reference sequence). Primers: 52 TRBV forward and 13 TRBJ reverse. Profiling relied on immunoSEQ multiplex PCR, and the TCRdb table lists in-frame clones only, not all of them. Here the sample spans approximately 37,000 clones, 89% being singletons. The origin of this receptor is a young adult with CD3G deficiency. What was sequenced was conventional CD4+ T cells sorted from blood. The chain joins TRBV30 to TRBJ1-2; no clear D. The CDR3 loop reads CAWSVPRLGSYGYTF. CDR3 sequence (DNA): TGTGCCTGGAGTGTACCTCGCCTAGGCTCTTATGGCTACACCTTC.